The 27 T cell receptor beta chains given below trace back to one sample, sequenced in a study of blood T cell repertoires in COVID-19. TCRdb keeps only in-frame clones here, not all; method: immunoSEQ multiplex PCR. The sample carries fewer than 300,000 clones, around 90% recorded once. The sample comprised PBMCs or T cells enriched from blood (not recorded which). These receptor sequences come from a woman aged 25 to 39 who had recovered from COVID-19.

The V gene is TRBV27, the J gene TRBJ2-5; 7 positions match TRBD2. Trimming took 5 bases from V and 2 from J; bases not matched to a gene: 2. Germline V gene sequence: CDR1 MNHEY, CDR2 SMNVEV (reference sequence). CDR3 size: 13 residues. CDR3 protein: CASSRTRQETQYF. For the CDR3, the DNA is TGTGCCAGCAGTCGGACTAGGCAAGAGACCCAGTACTTC.

As to this clone: Other DNA sequences from this sample encode an identical CDR3 as well. The chain links TRBV30 to TRBJ1-1; a possible D gene is TRBD1 (6 bases). The CDR3 runs to 13 residues. Germline values: CDR1 GTSNPN, CDR2 SVGIG (reference sequence). Trimming stripped 0 bases from V and 4 bases from J, with 9 bases between. The CDR3 coding sequence is TGTGCCTGGAGTGTAGGCAGGGGCACTGAAGCTTTCTTT. Translating gives CAWSVGRGTEAFF.

V gene TRBV27 combines with J gene TRBJ2-1; 7 nucleotides match TRBD2. The CDR3 is made up of 19 amino acids. V trimming: 5 bases; J trimming: 11 bases; junction bases outside the gene matches: 27. Germline V lookup: CDR1 MNHEY, CDR2 SMNVEV (reference sequence). The CDR3: CASSHSGDGSLVSLQKQFF. CDR3 DNA sequence: TGTGCCAGCAGTCACAGCGGGGACGGATCATTAGTGTCGCTACAAAAGCAGTTCTTC.

V and J are TRBV10-3 and TRBJ1-5; D may be TRBD1 (5 bases). CDR1 ENHRY and CDR2 SYGVKD come from the germline V gene. Trimming cost V 2 bases and J 6 bases, with 11 bases left between them. This CDR3 is built from 14 residues. As DNA, the CDR3 is TGTGCCATCAGTGAGGGGGGGGAGGGTCAGCCCCAGCATTTT. Encoded protein: CAISEGGEGQPQHF.

With regard to this clone: Additional DNA sequences in this sample encode the identical CDR3. This chain joins TRBV5-4 and TRBJ1-1; D perhaps matches TRBD1 (6 bases). The CDR3 is made up of 14 amino acids. The germline V and J ends were trimmed by 0 bases and 2 bases, with 8 bases remaining between them. Germline V lookup: CDR1 SGHNT, CDR2 YYREEE (reference sequence). The CDR3 DNA reads as TGTGCCAGCAGCTTGGGACAGGTAAACACTGAAGCTTTCTTT. The encoded protein is CASSLGQVNTEAFF.

This chain links TRBV7-8 with TRBJ2-3, with 9 bases matching TRBD2. The V segment lost 5 bases and the J segment 9 bases; nucleotides outside the gene matches: 9. Germline CDR1 SGHVS, CDR2 FQNEAQ. The CDR3 covers 14 residues. In DNA form, the CDR3 reads TGTGCCAGCAGCCCGACTAGCGGTACTTGGACGCAGTATTTT. This encodes CASSPTSGTWTQYF.

V and J are TRBV6-5 and TRBJ2-1; 7 nucleotides line up with TRBD1. The trim removed 6 bases at V and 0 bases at J, leaving 2 bases unmatched. The CDR3 extends over 14 amino acids. The germline V gene encodes CDR1 MNHEY and CDR2 SVGAGI. CDR3: CASRGQSSYNEQFF. CDR3 DNA: TGTGCCAGCAGGGGACAGAGCTCCTACAATGAGCAGTTCTTC.

The chain links TRBV7-8 to TRBJ1-4; 10 bases line up with TRBD1. CDR1 and CDR2 (germline): SGHVS, FQNEAQ. CDR3 length equals 15 residues. The V segment lost 4 bases and the J segment 7 bases; nucleotides outside the gene matches: 6. The CDR3 DNA is TGTGCCAGCAGCTCGAGAGGGGACAGGGGTGAAAAACTGTTTTTT. Protein product: CASSSRGDRGEKLFF.

The chain joins TRBV5-4 to TRBJ1-1, with no clear D. Germline V gene sequence: CDR1 SGHNT, CDR2 YYREEE (reference sequence). V dropped 2 bases and J dropped 12 bases, with 14 bases sitting between them. This CDR3 has 12 amino acids. The CDR3 coding sequence is TGTGCCAGCAGCTTACGGCTTGAGGAGACTTTCTTT. It encodes CASSLRLEETFF.

The table lists this clone with a count of one. The genes are TRBV28 and TRBJ1-2, with D unclear. The CDR3 contains 13 residues. The germline gives CDR1 MDHEN, CDR2 SYDVKM. V was clipped by 1 base and J by 5 bases, with 8 bases between them. This CDR3 is CASSLSGSYGYTF. CDR3 nucleotides: TGTGCCAGCAGTTTATCGGGTAGTTATGGCTACACCTTC.

V usage is TRBV5-1 and J usage is TRBJ2-7; a weak D match, TRBD1 (5 bases). This CDR3 has 15 residues. V was pared by 4 bases and J by 0 bases, with 14 bases between. The germline V gene encodes CDR1 SGHRS and CDR2 YFSETQ. CDR3 sequence (DNA): TGCGCCAGCAGCCTGGGGCTGAAAAGCTCCTACGAGCAGTACTTC. Its protein product is CASSLGLKSSYEQYF. The whole variable domain, filled in from reference TRBV5-1 and TRBJ2-7, reads KAGVTQTPRYLIKTRGQQVTLSCSPISGHRSVSWYQQTPGQGLQFLFEYFSETQRNKGNFPGRFSGRQFSNSRSEMNVSTLELGDSALYLCASSLGLKSSYEQYFGPGTRLTVT.

The chain uses TRBV5-1 and TRBJ2-1, with D possibly matching TRBD2 (5 bases). CDR3 length: 12 residues. The germline V and J ends were trimmed by 3 bases and 5 bases, with 6 bases remaining between them. Germline V gene data show CDR1 as SGHRS and CDR2 as YFSETQ. In nucleotides, the CDR3 is TGCGCCAGCAGCTCGACTAACAATGAGCAGTTCTTC. It specifies CASSSTNNEQFF.

The CDR3 region is CASSSTGGGIQYF. The DNA of the CDR3 is TGTGCCAGCAGTTCTACAGGGGGCGGCATTCAGTACTTC. This chain uses TRBV9 with TRBJ2-4; 9 bases align to TRBD1. The CDR3 has 13 residues. V was clipped by 5 bases and J by 9 bases; unmatched bases: 6. Germline loops: CDR1 SGDLS, CDR2 YYNGEE. Variable domain in full (rest from reference TRBV9 and TRBJ2-4): DSGVTQTPKHLITATGQRVTLRCSPRSGDLSVYWYQQSLDQGLQFLIQYYNGEERAKGNILERFSAQQFPDLHSELNLSSLELGDSALYFCASSSTGGGIQYFGAGTRLSVL.

The CDR3 DNA follows: TGTGCCAGCAGCCAAGACAGGGGGCTGTCCTACGAGCAGTACTTC. This codes for CASSQDRGLSYEQYF. The chain employs TRBV3-1 (or the pseudogene TRBV3-2) and TRBJ2-7; TRBD1 aligns across 8 bases. V was clipped by 0 bases and J by 1 base; unmatched bases: 2. The CDR3 runs 15 residues. The germline V gene encodes CDR1 LGHDT and CDR2 YNNKEL (reference sequence).

This clone has only a few counts. The chain joins TRBV28 to TRBJ2-1; a weak D match, TRBD2 (6 bases). Germline lookup yields CDR1 MDHEN and CDR2 SYDVKM. The CDR3 has 14 residues. Trimming took off 6 bases at V and 6 bases at J, with 15 bases between the two ends. CDR3 sequence (DNA): TGTGCCAGCAGCCAAGGAGGGACTGCCAATGAGCAGTTCTTC. It translates to CASSQGGTANEQFF. Full variable domain (missing parts from reference TRBV28 and TRBJ2-1): DVKVTQSSRYLVKRTGEKVFLECVQDMDHENMFWYRQDPGLGLRLIYFSYDVKMKEKGDIPEGYSVSREKKERFSLILESASTNQTSMYLCASSQGGTANEQFFGPGTRLTVL.

The gene calls are TRBV19 and TRBJ1-5, with D unclear. The germline CDR1 and CDR2 sequences are LNHDA and SQIVND (reference sequence). This CDR3 is built from 15 residues. The V end lost 6 bases, the J end lost 2 bases, and 14 bases lay between the germline ends. The CDR3 loop reads CASSPQSRGNQPQHF. The CDR3 coding sequence is TGTGCCAGTAGCCCCCAGAGTCGGGGCAATCAGCCCCAGCATTTT.

The chain has TRBV21-1 and TRBJ1-5; the table's D call of TRBD1 was not tested on the DNA. TRBV21-1 has pseudogene status. The CDR3 totals 14 residues. CDR3 amino acids: CASSIRGPNQPQHF. For the CDR3, the DNA is TGTGCCAGCAGCATTAGGGGGCCCAATCAGCCCCAGCATTTT.

This clone was counted once. V is TRBV7-9 and J is TRBJ2-7; 7 bases match TRBD1. CDR1 is SEHNR and CDR2 is FQNEAQ in the germline V gene (reference sequence). CDR3 length: 14 amino acids. J was trimmed by 2 bases and V by 1 base; bases with no gene match: 2. The CDR3 reads CASSLGQGAYEQYF. The CDR3, as DNA: TGTGCCAGCAGCTTAGGGCAGGGGGCCTACGAGCAGTACTTC.

A word on this clone: At one end, the junction sequence differs from germline, possibly due to a read error. The V call is TRBV12-3 or TRBV12-4, the J call TRBJ2-1; a possible D gene is TRBD1 (5 bases). This CDR3 is 11 amino acids long. CDR3 in DNA: TGTGCCAGCAGTTTTGAAGGGGCTCGAATCTTC. Translating gives CASSFEGARIF.

The V gene is TRBV7-3, the J gene TRBJ1-2; TRBD1 aligns across 7 bases. Germline CDR1 reads SGHTA; CDR2 reads FQGTGA. V gave up 4 bases and J gave up 8 bases; unmatched junction bases: 4. CDR3 length equals 12 residues. The CDR3: CASSSTGEGYTF. The CDR3 DNA follows: TGTGCCAGCAGCTCAACAGGGGAAGGCTACACCTTC.

The V call is TRBV10-3, the J call TRBJ1-1, with TRBD1 matching over 7 bases. CDR3 length: 15 amino acids. V gave up 3 bases and J gave up 1 base; unmatched junction bases: 5. CDR1 and CDR2 (germline): ENHRY, SYGVKD. CDR3 DNA: TGTGCCATCAGTGAAGACAGGGTGGGGAACACTGAAGCTTTCTTT. It encodes CAISEDRVGNTEAFF.

The chain uses TRBV11-3 and TRBJ2-1; D is perhaps TRBD2 (5 bases). Germline V CDR1 and CDR2: SGHNT, YENEEA. Trimming took 5 bases from V and 0 from J, leaving 5 bases between them. The CDR3 consists of 13 residues. This chain's CDR3 is CASSRDSYNEQFF. The CDR3 region has the DNA TGTGCCAGCAGCCGGGACTCCTACAATGAGCAGTTCTTC.

The CDR3 here is CASSFRQGTGETQYF. DNA for the CDR3: TGTGCCAGCAGCTTCCGACAGGGTACGGGAGAGACCCAGTACTTC. V gene TRBV7-6 combines with J gene TRBJ2-5, with 7 bases lining up with TRBD1. This CDR3 comprises 15 residues. J gave up 4 bases and V 3 bases, and 8 bases lay outside the gene matches. Germline V gene sequence: CDR1 SGHVS, CDR2 FNYEAQ.

This clone was seen only a few times. This sequence joins TRBV7-8 and TRBJ2-1; TRBD1 matches 11 bases. Losses at the gene ends were 5 bases for V and 4 bases for J; bases not matched to a gene: 7. Germline V lookup: CDR1 SGHVS, CDR2 FQNEAQ. CDR3 length equals 16 residues. CDR3 amino acids: CASSRGGDRGYNEQFF. In nucleotides, the CDR3 is TGTGCCAGCAGCCGAGGAGGGGACAGGGGGTACAATGAGCAGTTCTTC.

The genes are TRBV10-2 and TRBJ2-1; 9 bases align to TRBD2. J was trimmed by 3 bases and V by 3 bases; bases with no gene match: 12. CDR3 length: 18 amino acids. Germline V CDR1 and CDR2: WSHSY, SAAADI. The CDR3 nucleotides are TGCGCCAGCAGTGACCATGGGGGCGGGAGGGGCTACTACAATGAGCAGTTCTTC. Translation gives CASSDHGGGRGYYNEQFF.

The chain carries TRBV5-4 and TRBJ2-7; 8 nucleotides align to TRBD2. Per the germline V gene, CDR1 is SGHNT and CDR2 is YYREEE (reference sequence). The trim removed 2 bases at V and 4 bases at J, leaving 8 bases unmatched. This CDR3 spans 15 amino acids. This CDR3 reads CASSFVASGPYEQYF. Written as DNA, the CDR3 is TGTGCCAGCAGCTTTGTGGCTAGCGGGCCTTACGAGCAGTACTTC. The whole variable domain, remainder taken from reference TRBV5-4 and TRBJ2-7, is ETGVTQSPTHLIKTRGQQVTLRCSSQSGHNTVSWYQQALGQGPQFIFQYYREEENGRGNFPPRFSGLQFPNYSSELNVNALELDDSALYLCASSFVASGPYEQYFGPGTRLTVT.

The rearrangement joins TRBV19 to TRBJ2-7, with D perhaps matching TRBD1 (5 bases). The CDR3 extends over 12 amino acids. The V end lost 5 bases, the J end lost 3 bases, and 8 bases lay between the germline ends. The V gene's germline CDR1 is LNHDA and CDR2 SQIVND (reference sequence). CDR3 sequence (DNA): TGTGCCAGTAGTGTCCAGGGCTACGAGCAGTACTTC. Residues: CASSVQGYEQYF.